The clone carrying this TCR beta chain has a count of ten or more. The antigen remains unidentified. Each patient came to thyroid surgery without any prior treatment (of any kind). These data originate in a study of metastatic and nonmetastatic thyroid tumors. For the study at large: Across peripheral blood and tumor or nodule tissue samples taken from malignant and benign thyroid patients, the repertoires were compared with one another. Overall study findings and caveats: Malignant tumors reportedly showed significantly higher TCR beta diversity than benign nodules in both blood and tumor.

As originally analysed: CDR3 differences across clinicopathological groups were used to build a distant-metastasis classifier for papillary thyroid cancer. TCRdb reprocessed the PCR reads via MiXCR. What appears here as the V and J calls and clone size reflects TCRdb's work, not the paper's. The table shows 35,000 to 50,000 clones, with about 14% occurring only once. With 10 bases removed from V and 6 bases from J, the gap between germline ends came to 12 bases. This CDR3 comprises 11 residues. Germline V gene data show CDR1 as LNHNV and CDR2 as YYDKDF (reference sequence). Sequenced input: blood. V gene TRBV15 combines with J gene TRBJ1-1; the D is unclear. The TCR sequence derives from a female donor with papillary thyroid cancer or a benign thyroid nodule (not recorded which). Some clones in this sample may be carry-over from other donors' samples. DNA for the CDR3: TGTGCCATCTATGGGAGAGCTGAAGCTTTCTTT. This gives the protein CAIYGRAEAFF.